This T cell receptor (beta chain) came from a study of shared clonotypes between healthy human individuals. Findings and caveats of the study: There were few donors, and this limited the genetic and exposure-history diversity represented.

TCRdb's table, derived via immunoSEQ multiplex PCR, lists solely in-frame clones and lacks some. The repertoire has under 1,100,000 clones, 65% to 80% of them found once; the top ten carry about 1.5%. Adult donors, all healthy and HIV-negative, had no recent acute infections or vaccinations. The study separated CD4+ cells into CD45RA+ naive and CD45RA-negative memory subsets. In the case of this clone: Antigen unknown.

CDR1 SGHNT and CDR2 YYREEE come from the germline V gene (reference sequence). Trimming cost V 2 bases and J 5 bases, with 10 bases left between them. This CDR3 has 13 amino acids. The chain is built from TRBV5-4 and TRBJ1-2, with a possible D match to TRBD1 (5 bases). This TCR was sampled from a man younger than 35 in good health. Sequences were obtained from memory CD4+ T cells sorted from blood. This sample's subset: CD45RA-negative fraction. CDR3 nucleotide sequence: TGTGCCAGCAGCTTTTCTCGACAGTATGGCTACACCTTC. Translation: CASSFSRQYGYTF.